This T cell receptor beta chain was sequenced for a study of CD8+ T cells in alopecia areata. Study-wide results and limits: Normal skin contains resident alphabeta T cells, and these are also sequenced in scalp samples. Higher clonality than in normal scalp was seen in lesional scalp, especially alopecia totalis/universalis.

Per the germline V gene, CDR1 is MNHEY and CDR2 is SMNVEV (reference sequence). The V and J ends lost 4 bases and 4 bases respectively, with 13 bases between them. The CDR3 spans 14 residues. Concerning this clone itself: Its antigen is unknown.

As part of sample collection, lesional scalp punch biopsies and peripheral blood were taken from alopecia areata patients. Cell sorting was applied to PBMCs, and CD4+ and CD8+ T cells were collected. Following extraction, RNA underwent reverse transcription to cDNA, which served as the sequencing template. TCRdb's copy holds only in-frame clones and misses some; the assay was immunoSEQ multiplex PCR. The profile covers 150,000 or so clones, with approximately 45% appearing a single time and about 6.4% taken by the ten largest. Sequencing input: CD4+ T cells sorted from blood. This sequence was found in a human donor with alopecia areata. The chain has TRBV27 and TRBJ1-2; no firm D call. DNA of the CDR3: TGTGCCAGCAGTTCCCTTACAGATCGCTATGGCTACACCTTC. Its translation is CASSSLTDRYGYTF.